This T cell receptor (delta chain) was identified during a study of γδ T cells in repeated Plasmodium falciparum infection. Across the whole study: Four controlled malaria infections with P. falciparum NF54 spanned around 660 days. Overall study results and limits: The Malian cohort came from a small rural village of predominantly one ethnic group. Over time and infection, Vgamma9/Vdelta2+ repertoires remained highly stable and polyclonal.

Both TRG and TRD chains were sequenced from each sorted sample. TCRdb reapplied CATT to the multiplex PCR reads. The sample consists of over 45,000 delta-chain clones, approximately 1.5% of them appearing once. Bulk repertoires came from Vgamma9/Vdelta2+ or Vdelta2-negative gammadelta T cells flow-sorted from PBMC. This clone has just a few counts. The antigen is unknown. A read error likely explains why the TCRdb protein, taken from a much larger clone, differs from this DNA's translation at residue 6; the protein shown is translated from the DNA. CDR1 TSWWSYY and CDR2 QGS come from the germline V gene. There are 22 residues in the CDR3. V lost 1 base and J lost 6; bases outside the gene matches: 29.

The source is a pool of human donors (malaria-infected and uninfected, not separated). This chain connects TRDV1 to TRDJ1, with TRDD3 matching over 7 bases. TCRdb leaves out the J gene; it was filled in here by matching the DNA to germline. Source material: gamma-delta T cells from blood. The CDR3 sequence: CALGEPENELVWTGDPGYKLIF. The CDR3 nucleotides read TGTGCTCTTGGGGAACCAGAAAACGAGCTAGTCTGGACTGGGGATCCGGGATATAAACTCATCTTT.